This T cell receptor beta chain comes out of a study of CD8 T cells in Susac syndrome. The overall study: When blood was drawn, the patients with Susac syndrome were therapy-naive, on corticosteroids, or on intravenous immunoglobulin alone.

With random hexamers, reverse transcription was performed on about 0.5 to 1 ug of RNA. TCRdb fed the immunoSEQ multiplex PCR reads into MiXCR, producing one record per CDR3 protein. The data contain 110,000 to 150,000 distinct CDR3 sequences, about 94% of them seen just once; the ten biggest clones take up approximately 0.08%. The V and J ends lost 2 bases and 1 base respectively, with 8 bases between them. Germline CDR1 SQVTM, CDR2 ANQGSEA. This CDR3 spans 14 amino acids. The TCR comes from a human donor with Susac syndrome. The chain couples TRBV29-1 to TRBJ2-2, with D possibly TRBD1 on 5 matching bases. The sequenced sample consisted of CD4+ T cells from PBMCs. CDR3: CSVEKGKNTGELFF. The CDR3 coding sequence is TGCAGCGTTGAAAAGGGGAAGAACACCGGGGAGCTGTTTTTT.